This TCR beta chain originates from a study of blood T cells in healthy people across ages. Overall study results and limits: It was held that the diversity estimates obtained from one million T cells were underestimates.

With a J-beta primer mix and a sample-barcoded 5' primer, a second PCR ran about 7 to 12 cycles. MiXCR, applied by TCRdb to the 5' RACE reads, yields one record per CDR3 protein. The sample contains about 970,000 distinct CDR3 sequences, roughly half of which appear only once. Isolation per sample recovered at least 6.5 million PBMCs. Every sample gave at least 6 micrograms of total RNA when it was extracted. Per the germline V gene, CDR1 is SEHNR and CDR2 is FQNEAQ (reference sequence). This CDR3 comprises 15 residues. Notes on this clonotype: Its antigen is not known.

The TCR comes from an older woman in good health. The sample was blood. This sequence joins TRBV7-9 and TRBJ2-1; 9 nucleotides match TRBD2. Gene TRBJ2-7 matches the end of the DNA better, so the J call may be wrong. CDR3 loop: CASVRTSASYNEQYF. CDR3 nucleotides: TGTGCCAGCGTGAGGACTAGCGCAAGTTACAATGAGCAGTACTTC.